The 7 T cell receptor beta chains listed next were all sequenced from one sample in a study of blood T cell repertoires in COVID-19. Profiled with immunoSEQ multiplex PCR; TCRdb holds only in-frame clones, not every one. The sample carries 250,000 or so clones, 85% to 95% recorded once. Sequenced input: PBMCs or T cells enriched from blood (not recorded which). The receptors derive from a man in his forties or fifties who had been exposed to COVID-19.

The chain combines TRBV7-9 with TRBJ1-5; 7 bases are a match to TRBD1. V lost 6 bases to trimming and J lost 7 bases; unmatched junction nucleotides: 3. CDR1 SEHNR and CDR2 FQNEAQ come from the germline V gene (reference sequence). The CDR3 covers 12 residues. CDR3 protein: CASSRDSQPQHF. The CDR3 bases are TGTGCCAGCAGTCGGGACAGCCAGCCCCAGCATTTT.

This clone was seen more than once but under ten times. V gene TRBV11-2 combines with J gene TRBJ1-2, with D possibly matching TRBD1 (5 bases). Per the germline V gene, CDR1 is SGHAT and CDR2 is FQNNGV. Trimming took off 2 bases at V and 5 bases at J, with 12 bases between the two ends. The CDR3 contains 14 residues. The DNA for the CDR3 is TGTGCCAGCAGCTTAATAGGGGCTAGTTATGGCTACACCTTC. This gives the protein CASSLIGASYGYTF. Full variable domain (outside the CDR3, taken from reference TRBV11-2 and TRBJ1-2): EAGVAQSPRYKIIEKRQSVAFWCNPISGHATLYWYQQILGQGPKLLIQFQNNGVVDDSQLPKDRFSAERLKGVDSTLKIQPAKLEDSAVYLCASSLIGASYGYTFGSGTRLTVV.

This clone was recorded once. The CDR3 sequence is CASSLGGLAGTGELFF. The CDR3 DNA reads TGTGCCAGCAGCTTAGGAGGACTAGCGGGCACCGGGGAGCTGTTTTTT. The chain carries TRBV11-2 and TRBJ2-2; 11 bases map to TRBD2. The V gene's germline CDR1 is SGHAT and CDR2 FQNNGV. V shed 1 base, J shed 4 bases, and the junction held 2 bases outside the gene matches. The CDR3 covers 16 residues.

The chain is built from TRBV5-4 and TRBJ1-2; 8 nucleotides line up with TRBD1. The CDR3 loop spans 15 amino acids. From germline, CDR1 is SGHNT and CDR2 YYREEE (reference sequence). V was pared by 4 bases and J by 5 bases, with 10 bases of the junction left unmatched. CDR3 bases: TGTGCCAGCAGCACGGACAGGGATTTGTTATATGGCTACACCTTC. Its translation: CASSTDRDLLYGYTF.

The CDR3 loop reads CATRSGIEGDIQYF. In nucleotides, the CDR3 is TGTGCCACCCGCAGCGGGATTGAAGGTGACATTCAGTACTTC. The chain links TRBV11-3 to TRBJ2-4; 7 bases align to TRBD2. V trimming: 10 bases; J trimming: 8 bases; junction bases outside the gene matches: 14. Germline V gene lookup returns CDR1 SGHNT and CDR2 YENEEA. The CDR3 sequence is 14 residues long.

The rearrangement joins TRBV19 to TRBJ1-2, with D unclear. The CDR3 runs 15 residues. Germline V gives CDR1 LNHDA, CDR2 SQIVND (reference sequence). Between the trimmed V and J ends, which lost 1 base and 8 bases, there was a span of 17 bases. The CDR3 DNA is TGTGCCAGTAGTATAGCTGGTCGAACTTATCACGGCTACACCTTC. The encoded protein is CASSIAGRTYHGYTF.

The chain is built from TRBV2 and TRBJ1-5; weak D call: TRBD1 (5 bases). Trimming took 4 bases from V and 6 from J, leaving 10 bases between them. The CDR3 totals 13 residues. Germline assignment: CDR1 SNHLY and CDR2 FYNNEI. CDR3 in DNA: TGTGCCAGCAGTGGCCAAACAGGTCAGCCCCAGCATTTT. It specifies CASSGQTGQPQHF.